Given below is one T cell receptor (beta chain) in context. The antigen is unknown. This specimen belongs to a study of shared clonotypes between healthy human individuals. Study-level background: CD8 memory received one plate per donor, CD8 naive two, CD4 memory three and CD4 naive three. Broader study findings: In this cohort, only blood was sampled, and tissue repertoires likely differ. Some naive CD4 clonotypes, roughly 5%, turned up in common across a handful of donors.

The CD4+ fraction was divided into a CD45RA+ naive subset and a CD45RA-negative memory subset. Measured with immunoSEQ multiplex PCR; TCRdb has only the in-frame clones, and not every one. Of approximately 2,000,000 clones detected, around 92% appear once; the ten largest clones hold around 0.4%. This CDR3 has 13 residues. The germline CDR1 and CDR2 sequences are SGDLS and YYNGEE. V lost 8 bases to trimming and J lost 9 bases, with 18 bases between them. This clonotype was sampled from a man younger than 35 in good health. Some clones in this sample may be carry-over from other donors' samples. The source material was naive CD4+ T cells from PBMCs. Subset indicated: CD45RA+ positively selected. The chain couples TRBV9 to TRBJ2-1, with D tentatively TRBD1 (5 bases). The CDR3: CASGVMTVGEQFF. CDR3 sequence (DNA): TGTGCCAGTGGGGTGATGACAGTCGGTGAGCAGTTCTTC.